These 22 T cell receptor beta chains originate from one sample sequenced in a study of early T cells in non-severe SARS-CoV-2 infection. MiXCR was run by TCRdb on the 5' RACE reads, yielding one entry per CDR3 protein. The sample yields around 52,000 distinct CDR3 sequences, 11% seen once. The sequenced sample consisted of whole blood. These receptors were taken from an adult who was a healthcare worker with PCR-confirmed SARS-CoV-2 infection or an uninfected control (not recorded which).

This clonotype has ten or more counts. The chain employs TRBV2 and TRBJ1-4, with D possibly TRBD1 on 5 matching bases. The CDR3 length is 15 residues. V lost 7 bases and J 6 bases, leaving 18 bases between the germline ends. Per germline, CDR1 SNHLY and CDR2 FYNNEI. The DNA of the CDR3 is TGTGCCAGCACCCAATCCCCGGGGGACGATGAAAAACTGTTTTTT. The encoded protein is CASTQSPGDDEKLFF.

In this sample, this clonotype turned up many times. CDR3 residues: CASARARRAQETQYF. For the CDR3, the DNA is TGTGCCAGCGCCCGGGCGCGTCGGGCTCAAGAGACCCAGTACTTC. This chain uses TRBV6-1 with TRBJ2-5; D not resolved. Germline V gene lookup returns CDR1 MNHNS and CDR2 SASEGT. The V end was cut by 8 bases, the J end by 2 bases, with 18 bases between. CDR3 length: 15 amino acids.

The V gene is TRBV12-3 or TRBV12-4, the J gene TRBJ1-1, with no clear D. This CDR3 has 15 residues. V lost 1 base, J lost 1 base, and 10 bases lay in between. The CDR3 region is CASSLDSLGNTEAFF. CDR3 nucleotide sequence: TGTGCCAGCAGTTTAGATTCCCTCGGGAACACTGAAGCTTTCTTT.

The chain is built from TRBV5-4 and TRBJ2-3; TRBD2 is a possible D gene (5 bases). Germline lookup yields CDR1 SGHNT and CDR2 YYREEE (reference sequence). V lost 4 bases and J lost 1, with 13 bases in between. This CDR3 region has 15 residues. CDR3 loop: CASSMVGSGTDTQYF. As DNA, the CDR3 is TGTGCCAGCAGCATGGTTGGGAGCGGCACAGATACGCAGTATTTT.

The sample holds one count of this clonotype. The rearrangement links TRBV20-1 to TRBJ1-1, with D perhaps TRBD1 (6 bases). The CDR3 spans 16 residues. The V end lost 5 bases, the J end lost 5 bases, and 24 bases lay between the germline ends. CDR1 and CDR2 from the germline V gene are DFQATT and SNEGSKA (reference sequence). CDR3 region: CSAPPGRGRGGTEAFF. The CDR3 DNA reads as TGCAGTGCTCCCCCGGGTAGGGGCAGAGGGGGGACTGAAGCTTTCTTT.

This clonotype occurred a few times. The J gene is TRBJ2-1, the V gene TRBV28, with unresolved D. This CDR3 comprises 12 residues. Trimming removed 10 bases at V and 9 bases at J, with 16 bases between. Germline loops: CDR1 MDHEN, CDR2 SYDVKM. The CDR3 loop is CATSRTVGEQFF. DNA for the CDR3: TGTGCCACCTCCCGGACCGTCGGTGAGCAGTTCTTC.

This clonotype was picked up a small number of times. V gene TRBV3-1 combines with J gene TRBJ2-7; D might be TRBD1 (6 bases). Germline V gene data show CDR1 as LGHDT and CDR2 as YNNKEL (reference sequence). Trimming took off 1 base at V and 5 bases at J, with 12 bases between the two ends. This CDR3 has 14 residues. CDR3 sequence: CASSQGTAPNEQYF. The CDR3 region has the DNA TGTGCCAGCAGCCAAGGGACAGCACCGAACGAGCAGTACTTC.

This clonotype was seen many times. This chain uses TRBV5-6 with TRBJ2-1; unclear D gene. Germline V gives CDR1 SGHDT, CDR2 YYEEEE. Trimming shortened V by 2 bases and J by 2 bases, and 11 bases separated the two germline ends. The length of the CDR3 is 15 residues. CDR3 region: CASSLAHRPYNEQFF. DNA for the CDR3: TGTGCCAGCAGCTTAGCCCATCGGCCCTACAATGAGCAGTTCTTC.

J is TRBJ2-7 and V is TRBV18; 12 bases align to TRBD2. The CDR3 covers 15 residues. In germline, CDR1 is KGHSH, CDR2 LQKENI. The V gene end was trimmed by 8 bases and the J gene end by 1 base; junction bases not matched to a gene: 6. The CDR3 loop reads CASRGLAGLSYEQYF. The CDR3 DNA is TGTGCCAGCAGAGGACTAGCGGGACTTTCCTACGAGCAGTACTTC. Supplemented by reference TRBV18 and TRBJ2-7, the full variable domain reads NAGVMQNPRHLVRRRGQEARLRCSPMKGHSHVYWYRQLPEEGLKFMVYLQKENIIDESGMPKERFSAEFPKEGPSILRIQQVVRGDSAAYFCASRGLAGLSYEQYFGPGTRLTVT.

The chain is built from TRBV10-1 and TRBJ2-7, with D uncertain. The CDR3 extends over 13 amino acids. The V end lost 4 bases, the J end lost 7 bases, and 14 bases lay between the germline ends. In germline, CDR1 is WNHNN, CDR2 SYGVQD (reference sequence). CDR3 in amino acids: CASSADYPGEQYF. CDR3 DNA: TGCGCCAGCAGTGCGGATTACCCCGGGGAGCAGTACTTC.

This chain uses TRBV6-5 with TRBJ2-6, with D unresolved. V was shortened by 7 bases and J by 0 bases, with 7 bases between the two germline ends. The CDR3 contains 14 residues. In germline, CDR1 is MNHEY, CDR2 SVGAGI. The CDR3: CASKGNSGANVLTF. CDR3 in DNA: TGTGCCAGCAAAGGGAACTCTGGGGCCAACGTCCTGACTTTC.

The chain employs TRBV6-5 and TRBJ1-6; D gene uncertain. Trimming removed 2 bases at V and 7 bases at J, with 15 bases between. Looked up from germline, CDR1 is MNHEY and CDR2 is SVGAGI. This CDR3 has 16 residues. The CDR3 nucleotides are TGTGCCAGCAGTTACACGACGGGCGCTGGGAATTCACCCCTCCACTTT. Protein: CASSYTTGAGNSPLHF.

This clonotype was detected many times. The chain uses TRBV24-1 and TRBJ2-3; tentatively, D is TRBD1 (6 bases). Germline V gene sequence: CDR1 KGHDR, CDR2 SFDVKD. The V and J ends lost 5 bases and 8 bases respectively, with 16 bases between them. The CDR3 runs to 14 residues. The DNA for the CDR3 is TGTGCCACCAGTGCCTACCCAGGGGATGCTACGCAGTATTTT. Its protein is CATSAYPGDATQYF.

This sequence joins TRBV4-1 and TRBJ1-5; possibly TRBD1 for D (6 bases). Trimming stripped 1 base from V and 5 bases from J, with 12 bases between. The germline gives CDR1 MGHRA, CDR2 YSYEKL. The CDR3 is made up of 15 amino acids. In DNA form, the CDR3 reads TGCGCCAGCAGCCAAGGAAACAGGGACCATCAGCCCCAGCATTTT. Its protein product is CASSQGNRDHQPQHF.

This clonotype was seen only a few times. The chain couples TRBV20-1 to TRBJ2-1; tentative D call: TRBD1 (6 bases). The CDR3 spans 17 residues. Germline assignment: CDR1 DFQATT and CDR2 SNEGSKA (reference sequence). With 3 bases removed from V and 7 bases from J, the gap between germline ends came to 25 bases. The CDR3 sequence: CSARNRDTLLRRNEQFF. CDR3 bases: TGCAGTGCTAGGAACCGGGACACGTTGTTGCGTCGTAATGAGCAGTTCTTC.

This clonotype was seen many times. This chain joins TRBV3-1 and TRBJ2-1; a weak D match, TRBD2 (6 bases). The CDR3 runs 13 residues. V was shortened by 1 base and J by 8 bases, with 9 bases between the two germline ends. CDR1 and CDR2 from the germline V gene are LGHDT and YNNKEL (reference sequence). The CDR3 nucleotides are TGTGCCAGCAGCCAAGCCAGGAGGGATGAGCAGTTCTTC. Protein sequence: CASSQARRDEQFF.

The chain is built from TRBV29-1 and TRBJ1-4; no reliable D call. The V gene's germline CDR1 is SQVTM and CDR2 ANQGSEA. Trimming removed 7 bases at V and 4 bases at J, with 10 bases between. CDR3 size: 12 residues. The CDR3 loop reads CSALMLNEKLFF. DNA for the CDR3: TGCAGCGCTCTAATGCTTAATGAAAAACTGTTTTTT. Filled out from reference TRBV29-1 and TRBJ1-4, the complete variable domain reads SAVISQKPSRDICQRGTSLTIQCQVDSQVTMMFWYRQQPGQSLTLIATANQGSEATYESGFVIDKFPISRPNLTFSTLTVSNMSPEDSSIYLCSALMLNEKLFFGSGTQLSVL.

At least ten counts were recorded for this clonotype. For the CDR3, the DNA is TGTGCCAGCAGCCAGTTCGCCGGGATCTCCAATCAGCCCCAGCATTTT. Translating gives CASSQFAGISNQPQHF. V gene TRBV14 combines with J gene TRBJ1-5, with unresolved D. The CDR3 loop spans 16 amino acids. Germline-derived CDR1 and CDR2 are SGHDN and FVKESK. The germline V and J ends were trimmed by 3 bases and 3 bases, with 15 bases remaining between them.

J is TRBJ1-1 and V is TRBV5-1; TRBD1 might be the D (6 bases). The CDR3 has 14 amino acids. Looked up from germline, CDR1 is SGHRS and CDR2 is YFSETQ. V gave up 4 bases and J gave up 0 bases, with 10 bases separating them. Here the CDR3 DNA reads TGCGCCAGCAGCACCGGACAGATGAACACTGAAGCTTTCTTT. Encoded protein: CASSTGQMNTEAFF. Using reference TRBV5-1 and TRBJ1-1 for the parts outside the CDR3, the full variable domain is KAGVTQTPRYLIKTRGQQVTLSCSPISGHRSVSWYQQTPGQGLQFLFEYFSETQRNKGNFPGRFSGRQFSNSRSEMNVSTLELGDSALYLCASSTGQMNTEAFFGQGTRLTVV.

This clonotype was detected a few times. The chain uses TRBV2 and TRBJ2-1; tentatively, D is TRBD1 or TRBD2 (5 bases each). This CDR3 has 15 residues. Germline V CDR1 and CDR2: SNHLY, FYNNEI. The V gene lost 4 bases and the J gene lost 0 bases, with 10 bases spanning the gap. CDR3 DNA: TGTGCCAGCAGTGTGAGGGGTCGCTCCTACAATGAGCAGTTCTTC. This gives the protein CASSVRGRSYNEQFF.

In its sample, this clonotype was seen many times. The CDR3 here is CASSSYRNTGELFF. In DNA, the CDR3 is TGTGCCAGCAGCTCCTACAGAAACACCGGGGAGCTGTTTTTT. The chain carries TRBV7-9 and TRBJ2-2, with D unresolved. V lost 4 bases, J lost 2 bases, and 8 bases lay in between. CDR3 size: 14 residues. Looked up from germline, CDR1 is SEHNR and CDR2 is FQNEAQ (reference sequence).

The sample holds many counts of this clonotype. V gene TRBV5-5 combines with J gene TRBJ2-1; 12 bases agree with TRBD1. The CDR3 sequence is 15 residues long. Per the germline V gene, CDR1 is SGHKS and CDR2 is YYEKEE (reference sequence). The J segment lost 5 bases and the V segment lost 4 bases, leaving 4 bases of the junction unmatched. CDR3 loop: CASSKGQGANNEQFF. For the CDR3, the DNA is TGTGCCAGCAGCAAGGGACAGGGGGCAAACAATGAGCAGTTCTTC.